The 26 T cell receptor beta chains in this list originate from one sample, sequenced in a study of long-term antiretroviral therapy in people with HIV. Researchers report immunoSEQ v3.0 was run at survey level. The table came from immunoSEQ multiplex PCR; TCRdb's copy has only in-frame clones and leaves some out. The sample holds 15,000 to 20,000 clones, 79% seen once. The material was unsorted PBMCs, obtained at the start of antiretroviral therapy. Every receptor here comes from a man in his thirties or forties with HIV.

The chain joins TRBV6-1 to TRBJ1-1, with 8 nucleotides matching TRBD1. The CDR3 is made up of 15 amino acids. In germline, CDR1 is MNHNS, CDR2 SASEGT. J lost 0 bases, V lost 1 base, and 1 base had no gene match. CDR3 sequence: CASSEGTGLNTEAFF. The DNA for the CDR3 is TGTGCCAGCAGTGAAGGGACAGGGTTGAACACTGAAGCTTTCTTT.

V and J are TRBV27 and TRBJ1-1, with D hard to call. Germline V CDR1 and CDR2: MNHEY, SMNVEV (reference sequence). The CDR3 has 18 amino acids. V was shortened by 2 bases and J by 0 bases, with 19 bases between the two germline ends. The CDR3 nucleotides are TGTGCCAGCAGTTTAGTGAACCCGTTTGCATATATGAACACTGAAGCTTTCTTT. It codes for CASSLVNPFAYMNTEAFF.

V gene TRBV6-6 combines with J gene TRBJ2-1; D is perhaps TRBD2 (5 bases). Germline V gives CDR1 MNHNY, CDR2 SVGAGI (reference sequence). Trimming took off 7 bases at V and 8 bases at J, with 18 bases between the two ends. CDR3 length: 14 residues. This CDR3 reads CASTQAATVDEQFF. In DNA, the CDR3 is TGTGCCAGCACCCAAGCGGCTACGGTGGATGAGCAGTTCTTC.

The chain joins TRBV10-3 to TRBJ2-2; the match to TRBD1 covers 9 bases. This CDR3 has 15 residues. Germline V gives CDR1 ENHRY, CDR2 SYGVKD. The J segment lost 1 base and the V segment lost 10 bases, leaving 7 bases of the junction unmatched. In DNA form, the CDR3 reads TGTGCCACCCTGGGGACAGGGCGGAACACCGGGGAGCTGTTTTTT. Protein product: CATLGTGRNTGELFF.

The chain employs TRBV4-3 and TRBJ1-5; maybe TRBD1 (5 bases). There are 19 residues in the CDR3. With 0 bases removed from V and 0 bases from J, the gap between germline ends came to 18 bases. CDR1 is LGHNA, CDR2 YSLEER, per germline. The CDR3, as DNA: TGCGCCAGCAGCCAAGATCTAGGGATTGGGGGGAATAGCAATCAGCCCCAGCATTTT. Its translation: CASSQDLGIGGNSNQPQHF.

The chain has TRBV2 and TRBJ2-5; the D is unclear. CDR3 size: 13 residues. V shed 4 bases and J shed 4 bases, with 10 bases lying between them. The germline gives CDR1 SNHLY, CDR2 FYNNEI. CDR3 coding DNA: TGTGCCAGCAGTGTCCGGACCTTAGAGACCCAGTACTTC. Residues: CASSVRTLETQYF.

This clone was recorded a few times. The chain recombines TRBV15 with TRBJ2-1, with D uncertain. Germline CDR1 LNHNV, CDR2 YYDKDF (reference sequence). V lost 8 bases, J lost 0 bases, and 17 bases lay in between. The CDR3 runs to 16 residues. For the CDR3, the DNA is TGTGCCACCTATCACGCCAGTCGAAGCTCCTACAATGAGCAGTTCTTC. Residues: CATYHASRSSYNEQFF.

V and J are TRBV21-1 and TRBJ1-2. TRBV21-1 is tagged as a pseudogene. The CDR3 extends over 12 amino acids. CDR3 in amino acids: CASSGGVFGYTF. CDR3 sequence (DNA): TGTGCCAGCAGCGGAGGAGTTTTTGGCTACACCTTC.

The chain carries TRBV6-6 and TRBJ1-1; D not resolved. Trimming shortened V by 0 bases and J by 1 base, and 6 bases separated the two germline ends. The CDR3 has 14 amino acids. Looked up from germline, CDR1 is MNHNY and CDR2 is SVGAGI (reference sequence). CDR3 residues: CASSYSGGNTEAFF. The CDR3 DNA sequence: TGTGCCAGCAGTTACTCGGGCGGGAACACTGAAGCTTTCTTT.

The chain is built from TRBV7-2 and TRBJ1-6, with D perhaps matching TRBD1 (5 bases). V shed 1 base and J shed 13 bases, with 14 bases lying between them. The germline V gene encodes CDR1 SGHTA and CDR2 FQGNSA. The CDR3 spans 14 residues. The CDR3 protein is CASSLGGDFYPLHF. The CDR3 DNA is TGTGCCAGCAGCTTAGGGGGGGATTTCTACCCCCTCCACTTT.

This clone occurred once. This chain links TRBV18 with TRBJ1-5, with TRBD1 identical over 9 bases. V lost 2 bases, J lost 4 bases, and 9 bases stayed unmatched. Germline CDR1 and CDR2: KGHSH and LQKENI. The CDR3 contains 17 residues. As DNA, the CDR3 is TGTGCCAGCTCACCATCACGGGACAGGGTGGGGAATCAGCCCCAGCATTTT. Translated: CASSPSRDRVGNQPQHF.

The chain recombines TRBV7-9 with TRBJ2-7, with a possible D match to TRBD1 (5 bases). CDR1 SEHNR and CDR2 FQNEAQ come from the germline V gene (reference sequence). The CDR3 sequence is 13 residues long. V was shortened by 3 bases and J by 4 bases, with 10 bases between the two germline ends. CDR3 residues: CASSFKTAYEQYF. Here the CDR3 DNA reads TGTGCCAGCAGCTTCAAGACAGCTTACGAGCAGTACTTC.

This clone came up a few times. The chain uses TRBV28 and TRBJ2-3, with TRBD2 matching 9 bases. The germline V gene has CDR1 MDHEN and CDR2 SYDVKM. The length of the CDR3 is 19 residues. Trimming took 3 bases from V and 5 from J; bases not matched to a gene: 18. CDR3 nucleotides: TGTGCCAGCAGTTTCCGAACCCTTACCTTAGCGGGAGTTAAAGATACGCAGTATTTT. Amino acids: CASSFRTLTLAGVKDTQYF.

V gene TRBV2 combines with J gene TRBJ1-3, with unresolved D. Germline CDR1 SNHLY, CDR2 FYNNEI. The length of the CDR3 is 15 residues. Trimming shortened V by 7 bases and J by 2 bases, and 15 bases separated the two germline ends. As DNA, the CDR3 is TGTGCCAGCATCCTGGAACGTGGTACTGGAAACACCATATATTTT. Encoded protein: CASILERGTGNTIYF.

The rearrangement joins TRBV28 to TRBJ1-5, with D unclear. Per germline, CDR1 MDHEN and CDR2 SYDVKM. V gave up 2 bases and J gave up 7 bases, with 9 bases separating them. This CDR3 is 13 amino acids long. The CDR3 loop reads CASSLERNQPQHF. Written as DNA, the CDR3 is TGTGCCAGCAGTTTAGAAAGGAACCAGCCCCAGCATTTT.

The gene calls are TRBV5-1 and TRBJ2-5; TRBD2 is a possible D gene (6 bases). With 1 base removed from V and 5 bases from J, the gap between germline ends came to 15 bases. The CDR3 contains 15 residues. Germline V gene lookup returns CDR1 SGHRS and CDR2 YFSETQ. CDR3 nucleotides: TGCGCCAGCAGCTTGAAGGTGGGAGGCAGGGAGACCCAGTACTTC. This codes for CASSLKVGGRETQYF.

The J gene is TRBJ2-5, the V gene TRBV6-6; 10 bases align to TRBD2. The CDR3 has 16 amino acids. Trimming cost V 5 bases and J 5 bases; bases outside gene matches: 11. Per germline, CDR1 MNHNY and CDR2 SVGAGI (reference sequence). The CDR3 sequence is CASSPVKRGGWETQYF. DNA of the CDR3: TGTGCCAGCAGTCCTGTCAAGCGGGGGGGTTGGGAGACCCAGTACTTC.

The chain links TRBV5-4 to TRBJ1-2, with D maybe TRBD1 (6 bases). Germline-derived CDR1 and CDR2 are SGHNT and YYREEE (reference sequence). Trimming took off 0 bases at V and 2 bases at J, with 11 bases between the two ends. The CDR3 totals 15 residues. This chain's CDR3 is CASSLGAGANYGYTF. The CDR3 nucleotides read TGTGCCAGCAGCTTGGGGGCAGGGGCCAACTATGGCTACACCTTC.

V gene TRBV7-8 combines with J gene TRBJ1-5; TRBD1 matches at 11 bases. In germline, CDR1 is SGHVS, CDR2 FQNEAQ. J was trimmed by 5 bases and V by 5 bases; bases with no gene match: 5. The CDR3 runs to 15 residues. The CDR3 region is CASSARTGGDQPQHF. For the CDR3, the DNA is TGTGCCAGCAGCGCCCGGACAGGGGGCGATCAGCCCCAGCATTTT.

This chain joins TRBV2 and TRBJ2-2; D is possibly TRBD1 (6 bases). This CDR3 is built from 14 residues. Germline lookup yields CDR1 SNHLY and CDR2 FYNNEI. The V gene lost 6 bases and the J gene lost 3 bases, with 11 bases spanning the gap. The CDR3 bases are TGTGCCAGCAGCCAGGACAGAGACACCGGGGAGCTGTTTTTT. It codes for CASSQDRDTGELFF.

This chain uses TRBV6-5 with TRBJ1-1; D might be TRBD1 (5 bases). Between the trimmed V and J ends, which lost 2 bases and 1 base, there was a span of 11 bases. Germline V gene sequence: CDR1 MNHEY, CDR2 SVGAGI. The length of the CDR3 is 15 residues. CDR3 nucleotide sequence: TGTGCCAGCAGTTACGCCGGCGGGGGGAACACTGAAGCTTTCTTT. It is translated as CASSYAGGGNTEAFF.

There are a few counts of this clone. This rearrangement joins TRBV19 to TRBJ2-7; D ambiguous. This CDR3 has 14 amino acids. Between the trimmed V and J ends, which lost 3 bases and 1 base, there was a span of 10 bases. From germline, CDR1 is LNHDA and CDR2 SQIVND (reference sequence). As DNA, the CDR3 is TGTGCCAGTAGTATCGGTAGCTTATCCTACGAGCAGTACTTC. Translated, it gives CASSIGSLSYEQYF.

This clone has a single count. The CDR3 DNA sequence: TGCGCCAGCAGTGAAACTAGCACTCACACAGATACGCAGTATTTT. This encodes CASSETSTHTDTQYF. The V call is TRBV10-2, the J call TRBJ2-3; possible D gene TRBD2, 6 bases. V was pared by 3 bases and J by 2 bases, with 12 bases between. Germline values: CDR1 WSHSY, CDR2 SAAADI. CDR3 size: 15 residues.

This sequence joins TRBV6-1 and TRBJ2-3; maybe TRBD2 (6 bases). Germline loops: CDR1 MNHNS, CDR2 SASEGT. The V end lost 3 bases, the J end lost 4 bases, and 14 bases lay between the germline ends. This CDR3 has 15 amino acids. DNA of the CDR3: TGTGCCAGCAGTGATCCGGCTAGCGCGGCAGATACGCAGTATTTT. Encoded protein: CASSDPASAADTQYF.

The chain links TRBV5-4 to TRBJ2-1, with D perhaps TRBD1 (6 bases). In germline, CDR1 is SGHNT, CDR2 YYREEE (reference sequence). V was trimmed by 0 bases and J by 2 bases, leaving 12 bases between them. CDR3 length: 16 residues. The CDR3 DNA reads as TGTGCCAGCAGCTTGGTCACAGGGTGGACCTACAATGAGCAGTTCTTC. It translates to CASSLVTGWTYNEQFF.

The chain has TRBV10-2 and TRBJ2-7; no reliable D call. Germline assignment: CDR1 WSHSY and CDR2 SAAADI. This CDR3 has 14 residues. V was shortened by 0 bases and J by 3 bases, with 9 bases between the two germline ends. CDR3 amino acids: CASSESSQGYEQYF. CDR3 coding DNA: TGCGCCAGCAGTGAGTCGAGCCAAGGCTACGAGCAGTACTTC.